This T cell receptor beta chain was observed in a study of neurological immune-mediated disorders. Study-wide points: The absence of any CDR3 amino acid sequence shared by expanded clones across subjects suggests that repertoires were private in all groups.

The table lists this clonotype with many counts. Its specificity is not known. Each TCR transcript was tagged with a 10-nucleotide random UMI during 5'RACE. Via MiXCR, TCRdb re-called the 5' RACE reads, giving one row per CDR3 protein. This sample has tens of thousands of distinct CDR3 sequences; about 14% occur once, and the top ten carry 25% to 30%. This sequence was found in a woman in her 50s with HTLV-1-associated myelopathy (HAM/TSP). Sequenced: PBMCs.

CDR3 in DNA: TGTGCCAGCAGCGCCGCCGGGGGCCTACCCTACGAGCAGTACTTC. Amino acid sequence: CASSAAGGLPYEQYF. The genes are TRBV9 and TRBJ2-7, with D possibly called TRBD1 or TRBD2 (6 bases each). This CDR3 contains 15 residues. The V gene lost 3 bases and the J gene lost 2 bases, with 15 bases spanning the gap. The V gene's germline CDR1 is SGDLS and CDR2 YYNGEE.